This TCR beta chain was recovered during a study of technical replicates of blood from a few donors. This table comes from immunoSEQ multiplex PCR, and its TCRdb copy is limited to in-frame clones, with some not included. The sample consists of some 74,000 clones, approximately 91% of them appearing once. Germline values: CDR1 LNHDA, CDR2 SQIVND (reference sequence). After removal of 6 bases from V and 2 bases from J, the junction contained 5 bases not matched to a gene. The CDR3 covers 15 residues. This chain joins TRBV19 and TRBJ1-3; 9 bases are shared with TRBD1. Sequencing was carried out using T cells isolated from PBMCs. The TCR sequence derives from a human donor in good health. CDR3 in amino acids: CASRSDRGAGNTIYF. Here the CDR3 DNA reads TGTGCCAGTAGATCCGACAGGGGGGCTGGAAACACCATATATTTT.